Following are 9 T cell receptor beta chains from one sample sequenced in a study of T cells in Graves' hyperthyroidism and ophthalmopathy. Amplified TCR beta CDR3 regions derived from RNA transcripts. First-round RT-PCR of the TCR CDR3 relied on the HTBI primer set. TCRdb ran MiXCR on the multiplex PCR reads and lists one entry per CDR3 protein. Seen here are about 700,000 distinct CDR3 sequences, around 15% observed once, and the top ten hold roughly 10%. Sequenced: blood. These TCRs come from a woman aged 18-29 years with Graves' hyperthyroidism.

As regards this clonotype: A read error may explain this, as a much larger clone is one base away. The chain has TRBV5-1 and TRBJ2-7; TRBD2 agrees at 9 bases. TRBJ2-1 explains the end of the DNA better; the J call may be wrong. CDR3 length: 14 residues. CDR1 is SGHRS and CDR2 is YFSETQ in the germline V gene. CDR3 sequence (DNA): TGCGCCAGCACTAGCGGGGATAGCTCCTACGAGCAGTTCTTC. Protein product: CASTSGDSSYEQFF.

This chain connects TRBV15 to TRBJ2-2; D is uncertain. Germline V gene data show CDR1 as LNHNV and CDR2 as YYDKDF (reference sequence). V lost 6 bases and J 2 bases, leaving 13 bases between the germline ends. The CDR3 runs 15 residues. The CDR3 DNA is TGTGCCACCAGAGAAGGATCACCCAACACCGGGGAGCTGTTTTTT. This translates into CATREGSPNTGELFF.

This clonotype has ten or more counts. The chain employs TRBV30 and TRBJ2-7; 11 nucleotides line up with TRBD1. Germline lookup yields CDR1 GTSNPN and CDR2 SVGIG (reference sequence). The V segment lost 2 bases and the J segment 2 bases; nucleotides outside the gene matches: 8. The CDR3 is 16 amino acids. CDR3 DNA: TGTGCCTGGAGTACGGGACAGGGGGTAACCACCTACGAGCAGTACTTC. It translates to CAWSTGQGVTTYEQYF.

This clonotype has only a few counts. The chain employs TRBV20-1 and TRBJ2-2; 9 bases fit TRBD1. V dropped 0 bases and J dropped 5; count of bases not matched to a gene: 10. The CDR3 has 17 residues. Germline-derived CDR1 and CDR2 are DFQATT and SNEGSKA (reference sequence). CDR3 bases: TGCAGTGCTAGAGACAAGGGGGTGGGACAGGGAACCGGGGAGCTGTTTTTT. Protein: CSARDKGVGQGTGELFF.

This clonotype was detected many times. This chain links TRBV3-1 with TRBJ1-1; D ambiguous. Trimming removed 2 bases at V and 11 bases at J, with 9 bases between. The germline CDR1 and CDR2 sequences are LGHDT and YNNKEL (reference sequence). This CDR3 has 11 amino acids. The CDR3: CASSQSREAFF. DNA for the CDR3: TGTGCCAGCAGCCAAAGCCGTGAGGCTTTCTTT.

This clonotype occurred once. This clone may be a read error of a much larger clone one base away. J is TRBJ1-2 and V is TRBV12-3 or TRBV12-4, with D unclear. V was trimmed by 4 bases and J by 4 bases, leaving 4 bases between them. CDR3 length equals 11 residues. This chain's CDR3 is CASSSFYGYTF. The CDR3 DNA reads TGTGCCAGCAGTTCCTTCTATGGCTACACCTTC.

A few counts support this clonotype. V gene TRBV12-3 or TRBV12-4 combines with J gene TRBJ2-1; TRBD1 might be the D (6 bases). V was cut by 5 bases and J by 7 bases, with 9 bases left in between. There are 12 residues in the CDR3. This chain's CDR3 is CASSTDSNEQFF. DNA for the CDR3: TGTGCCAGCAGTACGGACAGTAATGAGCAGTTCTTC.

The chain links TRBV13 to TRBJ2-5, with D maybe TRBD2 (5 bases). The V end lost 2 bases, the J end lost 4 bases, and 11 bases lay between the germline ends. CDR3 length equals 14 residues. The V gene's germline CDR1 is PRHDT and CDR2 FYEKMQ (reference sequence). The CDR3 bases are TGTGCCAGCAGCTTATTCGGGGTAGGAGAGACCCAGTACTTC. This gives the protein CASSLFGVGETQYF. Based on the CDR3 plus reference TRBV13 and TRBJ2-5, the full variable domain is AAGVIQSPRHLIKEKRETATLKCYPIPRHDTVYWYQQGPGQDPQFLISFYEKMQSDKGSIPDRFSAQQFSDYHSELNMSSLELGDSALYFCASSLFGVGETQYFGPGTRLLVL.

Ten or more counts support this clonotype. This chain connects TRBV18 to TRBJ2-7; D possibly matches TRBD1 or TRBD2 (5 bases each). CDR3 size: 15 residues. V shed 5 bases and J shed 2 bases, with 16 bases lying between them. The V gene's germline CDR1 is KGHSH and CDR2 LQKENI. The chain's CDR3 is CASSKRGEGAYEQYF. CDR3 nucleotide sequence: TGTGCCAGCTCAAAACGGGGCGAGGGTGCCTACGAGCAGTACTTC.